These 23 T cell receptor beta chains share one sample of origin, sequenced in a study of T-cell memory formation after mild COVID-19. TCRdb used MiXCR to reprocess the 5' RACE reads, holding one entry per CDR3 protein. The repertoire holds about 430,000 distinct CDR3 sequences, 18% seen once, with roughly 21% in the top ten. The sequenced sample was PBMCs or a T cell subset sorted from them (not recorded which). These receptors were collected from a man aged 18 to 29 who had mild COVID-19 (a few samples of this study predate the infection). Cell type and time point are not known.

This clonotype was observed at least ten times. CDR3 residues: CASSSEGRGWGADTQYF. The CDR3 DNA reads as TGTGCCAGCAGCTCCGAGGGCCGGGGCTGGGGGGCAGATACGCAGTATTTT. The chain has TRBV7-9 and TRBJ2-3; TRBD2 might be the D (6 bases). CDR3 length: 17 residues. V was clipped by 4 bases and J by 4 bases, with 21 bases between them. CDR1 is SEHNR and CDR2 is FQNEAQ in the germline V gene (reference sequence).

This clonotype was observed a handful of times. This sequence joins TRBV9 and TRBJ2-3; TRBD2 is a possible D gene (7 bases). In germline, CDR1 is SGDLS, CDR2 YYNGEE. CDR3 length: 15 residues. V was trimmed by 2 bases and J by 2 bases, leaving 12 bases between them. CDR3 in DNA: TGTGCCAGCAGCGTCCGGGGGGCCCACACAGATACGCAGTATTTT. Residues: CASSVRGAHTDTQYF.

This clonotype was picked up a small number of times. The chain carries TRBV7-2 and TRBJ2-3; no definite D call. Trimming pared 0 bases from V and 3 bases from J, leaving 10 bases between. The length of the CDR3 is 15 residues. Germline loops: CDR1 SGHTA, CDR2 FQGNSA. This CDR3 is CASSLASVGTDTQYF. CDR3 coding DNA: TGTGCCAGCAGCTTAGCGTCCGTCGGGACAGATACGCAGTATTTT. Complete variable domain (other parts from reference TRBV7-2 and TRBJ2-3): GAGVSQSPSNKVTEKGKDVELRCDPISGHTALYWYRQSLGQGLEFLIYFQGNSAPDKSGLPSDRFSAERTGGSVSTLTIQRTQQEDSAVYLCASSLASVGTDTQYFGPGTRLTVL.

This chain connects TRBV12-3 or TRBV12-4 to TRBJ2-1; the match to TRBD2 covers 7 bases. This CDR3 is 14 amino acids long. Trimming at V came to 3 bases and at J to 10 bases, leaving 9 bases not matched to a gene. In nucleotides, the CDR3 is TGTGCCAGCAGTTTCATGCGGGGAGCGGGGGAGCAGTTCTTC. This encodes CASSFMRGAGEQFF.

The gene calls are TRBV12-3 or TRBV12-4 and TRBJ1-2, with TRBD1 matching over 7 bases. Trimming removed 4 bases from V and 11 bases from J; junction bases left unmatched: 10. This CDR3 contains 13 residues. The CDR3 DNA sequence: TGTGCCAGCAGTTGGAGGACAGGTGGGGGGTACACCTTC. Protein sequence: CASSWRTGGGYTF.

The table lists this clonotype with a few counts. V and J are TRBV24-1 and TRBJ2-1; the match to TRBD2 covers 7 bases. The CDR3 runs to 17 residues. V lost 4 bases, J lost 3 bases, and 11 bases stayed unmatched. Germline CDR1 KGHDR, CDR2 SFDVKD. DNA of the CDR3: TGTGCCACCAGTGACCGCCGGGACTACAACTTCTACAATGAGCAGTTCTTC. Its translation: CATSDRRDYNFYNEQFF.

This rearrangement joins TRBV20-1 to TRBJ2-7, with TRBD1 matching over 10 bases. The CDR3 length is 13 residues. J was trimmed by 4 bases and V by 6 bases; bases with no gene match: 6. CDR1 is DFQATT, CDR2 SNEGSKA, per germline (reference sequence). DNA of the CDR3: TGCAGTGCAGCAGGACAGGGGGATTACGAGCAGTACTTC. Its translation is CSAAGQGDYEQYF.

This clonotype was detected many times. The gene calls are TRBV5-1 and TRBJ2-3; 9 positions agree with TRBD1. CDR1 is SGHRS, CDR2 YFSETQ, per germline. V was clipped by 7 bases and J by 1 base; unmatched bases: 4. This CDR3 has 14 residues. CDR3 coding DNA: TGCGCCAGCGCTACAGGGGGCGGCACAGATACGCAGTATTTT. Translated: CASATGGGTDTQYF.

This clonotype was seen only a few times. CDR3 DNA sequence: TGCGCCAGCACCCCGATTGGGGGGGTTAGTACAGATACGCAGTATTTT. Translation gives CASTPIGGVSTDTQYF. The chain has TRBV4-1 and TRBJ2-3; 7 bases fit TRBD2. Germline V gene lookup returns CDR1 MGHRA and CDR2 YSYEKL. The trim removed 7 bases at V and 3 bases at J, leaving 13 bases unmatched. CDR3 size: 16 residues.

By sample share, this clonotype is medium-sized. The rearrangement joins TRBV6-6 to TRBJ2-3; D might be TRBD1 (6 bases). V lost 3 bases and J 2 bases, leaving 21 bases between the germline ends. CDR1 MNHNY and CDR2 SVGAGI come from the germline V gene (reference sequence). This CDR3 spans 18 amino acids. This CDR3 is CASSYTSGGQRLTDTQYF. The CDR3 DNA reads TGTGCCAGCAGTTATACCTCCGGAGGACAGCGTCTCACAGATACGCAGTATTTT.

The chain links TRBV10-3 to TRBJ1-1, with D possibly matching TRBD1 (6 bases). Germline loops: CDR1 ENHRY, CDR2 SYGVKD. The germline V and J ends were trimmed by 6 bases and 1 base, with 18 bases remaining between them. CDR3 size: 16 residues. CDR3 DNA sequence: TGTGCCATCAGACCCGTTCGTGGCAGGGGGAACACTGAAGCTTTCTTT. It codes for CAIRPVRGRGNTEAFF.

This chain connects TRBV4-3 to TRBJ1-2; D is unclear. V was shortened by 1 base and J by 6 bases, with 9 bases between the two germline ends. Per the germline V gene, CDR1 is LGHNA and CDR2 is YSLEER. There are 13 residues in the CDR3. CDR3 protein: CASSQGIKDGYTF. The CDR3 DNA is TGCGCCAGCAGCCAAGGTATAAAGGATGGCTACACCTTC.

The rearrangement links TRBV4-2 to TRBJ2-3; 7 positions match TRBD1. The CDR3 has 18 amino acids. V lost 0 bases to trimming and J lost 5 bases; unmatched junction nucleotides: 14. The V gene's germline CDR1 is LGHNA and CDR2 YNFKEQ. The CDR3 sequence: CASSQDETGPTWGDTQYF. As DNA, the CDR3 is TGTGCCAGCAGCCAAGATGAGACAGGGCCTACCTGGGGAGATACGCAGTATTTT.

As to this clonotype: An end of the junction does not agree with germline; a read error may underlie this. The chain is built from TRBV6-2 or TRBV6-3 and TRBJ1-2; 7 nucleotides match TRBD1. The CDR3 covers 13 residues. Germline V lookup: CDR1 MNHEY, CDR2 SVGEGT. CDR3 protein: CASRRDSFYVYTF. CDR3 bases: TGTGCCAGCAGGAGGGACAGTTTCTATGTCTACACCTTC.

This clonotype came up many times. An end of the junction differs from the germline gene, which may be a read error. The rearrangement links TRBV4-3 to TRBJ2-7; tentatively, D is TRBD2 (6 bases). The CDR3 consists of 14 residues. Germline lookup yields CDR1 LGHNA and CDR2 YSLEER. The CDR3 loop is CASSQVLGGDLENF. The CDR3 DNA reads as TGCGCCAGCAGCCAAGTTCTAGGTGGGGACTTAGAAAACTTC.

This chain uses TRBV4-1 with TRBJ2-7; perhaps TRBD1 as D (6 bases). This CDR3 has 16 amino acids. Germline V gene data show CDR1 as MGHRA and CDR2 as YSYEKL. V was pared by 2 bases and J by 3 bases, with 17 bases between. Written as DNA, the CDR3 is TGCGCCAGCAGCCAATTCTCGACAGGTGGCCTCTACGAGCAGTACTTC. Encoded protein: CASSQFSTGGLYEQYF.

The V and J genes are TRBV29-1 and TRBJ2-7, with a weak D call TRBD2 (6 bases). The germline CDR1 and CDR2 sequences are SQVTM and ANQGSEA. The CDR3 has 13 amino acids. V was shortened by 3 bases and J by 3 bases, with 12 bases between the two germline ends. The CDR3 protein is CSVEGPGGYEQYF. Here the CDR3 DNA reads TGCAGCGTTGAGGGTCCCGGGGGCTACGAGCAGTACTTC.

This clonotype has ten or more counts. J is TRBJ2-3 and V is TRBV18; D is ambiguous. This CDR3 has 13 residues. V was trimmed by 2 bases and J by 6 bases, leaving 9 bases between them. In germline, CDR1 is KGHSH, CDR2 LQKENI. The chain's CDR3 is CASSPDEVDTQYF. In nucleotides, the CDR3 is TGTGCCAGCTCACCAGACGAGGTTGATACGCAGTATTTT.

Written as DNA, the CDR3 is TGTGCCAGCAGCCCGAATGCCGGACTAGCGGTGGAGCAGTTCTTC. Its protein is CASSPNAGLAVEQFF. The rearrangement uses TRBV7-9 and TRBJ2-1; 10 nucleotides line up with TRBD2. CDR1 SEHNR and CDR2 FQNEAQ come from the germline V gene (reference sequence). With V trimmed by 5 bases and J by 10 bases, 11 bases remained unmatched. The CDR3 is 15 residues long. Full variable domain (outside the CDR3, taken from reference TRBV7-9 and TRBJ2-1): DTGVSQNPRHKITKRGQNVTFRCDPISEHNRLYWYRQTLGQGPEFLTYFQNEAQLEKSRLLSDRFSAERPKGSFSTLEIQRTEQGDSAMYLCASSPNAGLAVEQFFGPGTRLTVL.

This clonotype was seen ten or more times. This CDR3 reads CASSDGDTGELFF. In nucleotides, the CDR3 is TGCGCCAGCAGTGACGGGGACACCGGGGAGCTGTTTTTT. This sequence joins TRBV10-1 and TRBJ2-2; D is possibly TRBD2 (5 bases). Trimming removed 3 bases from V and 3 bases from J, with 5 bases in between. This CDR3 is built from 13 residues. Germline assignment: CDR1 WNHNN and CDR2 SYGVQD (reference sequence).

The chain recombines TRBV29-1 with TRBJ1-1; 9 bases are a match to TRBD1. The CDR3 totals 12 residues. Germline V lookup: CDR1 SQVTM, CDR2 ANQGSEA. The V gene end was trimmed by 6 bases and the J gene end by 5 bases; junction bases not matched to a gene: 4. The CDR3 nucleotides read TGCAGCGTGCGGACAGGGGCGACTGAAGCTTTCTTT. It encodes CSVRTGATEAFF.

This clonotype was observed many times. This chain's CDR3 is CASSFQEGLGYTF. CDR3 nucleotide sequence: TGTGCCAGCAGTTTTCAGGAAGGGCTCGGCTACACCTTC. This rearrangement joins TRBV12-3 or TRBV12-4 to TRBJ1-2, with D hard to call. The germline V and J ends were trimmed by 3 bases and 8 bases, with 13 bases remaining between them. There are 13 residues in the CDR3.

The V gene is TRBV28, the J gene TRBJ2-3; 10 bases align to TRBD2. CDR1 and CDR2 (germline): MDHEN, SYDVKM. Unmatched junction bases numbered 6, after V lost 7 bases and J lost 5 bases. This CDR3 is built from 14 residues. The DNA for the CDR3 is TGTGCCAGCACCCCTAGCGGGGGCGTAGATACGCAGTATTTT. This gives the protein CASTPSGGVDTQYF.